This T cell receptor (beta chain) stems from a study of blood T cell repertoires in COVID-19. The V gene end was trimmed by 1 base and the J gene end by 3 bases; junction bases not matched to a gene: 3. Germline V gene data show CDR1 as LGHNA and CDR2 as YSLEER. The CDR3 sequence is 15 residues long. The count of this clone is one. TCRdb keeps only in-frame clones here, not all; method: immunoSEQ multiplex PCR. The sample contains tens of thousands of clones, 70% to 90% of which appear only once. This TCR came from a man in his sixties in a cohort sampled during active COVID-19. This chain uses TRBV4-3 with TRBJ2-5; 9 bases fit TRBD2. The source material was peripheral blood. The CDR3 sequence is CASSQGGTSKETQYF. The DNA for the CDR3 is TGCGCCAGCAGCCAAGGAGGGACTAGCAAAGAGACCCAGTACTTC.